The source of this T cell receptor beta chain is a study of blood T cells in healthy people across ages. The study's findings and limits: Age showed a roughly linear inverse relationship with TCR beta diversity per million T cells. More naive CD4+ cells and higher diversity were found in long-lived than in aged donors.

CDR1 SGHRS and CDR2 YFSETQ come from the germline V gene. This CDR3 has 14 residues. V lost 1 base and J lost 7; bases outside the gene matches: 4. At least 6 million PBMCs were isolated per sample. A J-beta primer mix and a sample-barcoded 5' primer were used in a second PCR of about 6 to 12 cycles. Using its own MiXCR run on the 5' RACE reads, TCRdb lists one record per CDR3 protein. The sample yields around 900,000 distinct CDR3 sequences, about 30% seen once. A note on this clonotype: The antigen is not known.

Sequenced material: blood. This receptor was identified in a woman aged 80 or over in good health. The rearrangement joins TRBV5-1 to TRBJ2-7; 11 positions agree with TRBD1. The CDR3 DNA reads TGCGCCAGCAGCTTGCCCGGACAGGGGGCGGAGCAGTACTTC. Translated, it gives CASSLPGQGAEQYF. Drawing the rest from reference TRBV5-1 and TRBJ2-7, the complete variable domain is KAGVTQTPRYLIKTRGQQVTLSCSPISGHRSVSWYQQTPGQGLQFLFEYFSETQRNKGNFPGRFSGRQFSNSRSEMNVSTLELGDSALYLCASSLPGQGAEQYFGPGTRLTVT.